These T cell receptor beta chains were read from a single sample in a study of identical twins. From the 5' RACE reads, TCRdb called clonotypes with MiXCR, one entry per CDR3 protein. This table has 550,000 to 700,000 distinct CDR3 sequences, around 21% appearing once. Separately, the same data were catalogued under a study of T cells expressing NK-cell markers.

Sample: PBMCs. These receptors all come from a woman in her late teens or twenties in good health. Both conserved end residues are part of each CDR3. A D gene is named only where the DNA matches it firmly. The size of a clone is reported for some rows only, either as once, few or many, or as a class for expanded clones.

V: TRBV18
D: .
size: few
J: TRBJ2-3
length: 14
CDR3: CASSPAGYTDTQYF
DNA: TGTGCCAGCTCACCTGCGGGTTATACAGATACGCAGTATTTT

V: TRBV6-2/TRBV6-3
D: TRBD1
size: .
J: TRBJ1-1
length: 16
CDR3: CASSYRGADRGTEAFF
DNA: TGTGCCAGCAGTTACAGAGGCGCCGACAGGGGCACTGAAGCTTTCTTT

V: TRBV7-9
D: .
size: .
J: TRBJ1-1
length: 14
CDR3: CASGLQGAYTEAFF
DNA: TGTGCCAGCGGGTTACAGGGAGCGTACACTGAAGCTTTCTTT

V: TRBV10-3
D: TRBD2
size: .
J: TRBJ2-7
length: 16
CDR3: CSISRTSGRYAYEQYF
DNA: TGTTCCATCAGTCGGACTAGCGGGAGGTACGCCTACGAGCAGTACTTC

V: TRBV7-2
D: TRBD1
size: .
J: TRBJ1-1
length: 17
CDR3: CASSFGRGPRLNTEAFF
DNA: TGTGCCAGCAGCTTTGGAAGGGGGCCTAGACTGAACACTGAAGCTTTCTTT

V: TRBV5-2
D: .
size: .
J: TRBJ2-1
length: 24
CDR3: CASSLISGVQYRRPTRPTKNEQFF
DNA: TGTGCCAGCAGCTTGATCAGTGGTGTCCAATACCGTCGTCCTACACGCCCGACGAAAAATGAGCAGTTCTTC

V: TRBV6-1
D: .
size: .
J: TRBJ2-2
length: 13
CDR3: CATRPLETGELFF
DNA: TGTGCCACCAGGCCCTTGGAGACCGGGGAGCTGTTTTTT

V: TRBV29-1
D: .
size: few
J: TRBJ2-5
length: 11
CDR3: CSGDWQETQYF
DNA: TGCAGCGGGGACTGGCAAGAGACCCAGTACTTC

V: TRBV27
D: .
size: once
J: TRBJ2-7
length: 14
CDR3: CASSGAGGLYEQYF
DNA: TGTGCCAGCAGCGGGGCAGGCGGGCTCTACGAGCAGTACTTC

V: TRBV6-5
D: .
size: once
J: TRBJ2-1
length: 15
CDR3: CASSSQERINNEQFF
DNA: TGTGCCAGCAGTTCCCAGGAGCGAATAAACAATGAGCAGTTCTTC

V: TRBV7-2
D: TRBD1
size: .
J: TRBJ2-2
length: 16
CDR3: CASSTVDRARTGELFF
DNA: TGTGCCAGCAGCACCGTCGACAGGGCGAGGACCGGGGAGCTGTTTTTT

V: TRBV5-1
D: .
size: many
J: TRBJ1-5
length: 19
CDR3: CASSGQRGRLLSLDQPQHF
DNA: TGCGCCAGCAGCGGCCAGCGGGGGCGACTTTTATCTTTAGATCAGCCCCAGCATTTT

V: TRBV20-1
D: .
size: many
J: TRBJ2-5
length: 13
CDR3: CSARGGFQETQYF
DNA: TGCAGTGCTAGAGGGGGGTTCCAAGAGACCCAGTACTTC

V: TRBV5-1
D: TRBD2
size: few
J: TRBJ2-5
length: 15
CDR3: CASRTSGTPPETQYF
DNA: TGCGCCAGCAGGACTAGCGGGACCCCCCCAGAGACCCAGTACTTC

V: TRBV20-1
D: TRBD2
size: .
J: TRBJ2-1
length: 15
CDR3: CSARDGGRIGNEQFF
DNA: TGCAGTGCTAGAGACGGGGGGAGAATCGGCAATGAGCAGTTCTTC

V: TRBV7-2
D: TRBD1
size: .
J: TRBJ1-2
length: 16
CDR3: CASSPLRTGRKDGYTF
DNA: TGTGCCAGCAGCCCTCTTCGGACAGGAAGAAAGGATGGCTACACCTTC

V: TRBV7-2
D: .
size: .
J: TRBJ2-6
length: 16
CDR3: CASSLVARTGANVLTF
DNA: TGTGCCAGCAGCTTAGTGGCTCGTACTGGGGCCAACGTCCTGACTTTC

V: TRBV4-2
D: .
size: .
J: TRBJ2-1
length: 15
CDR3: CASSQEPGYYNEQFF
DNA: TGTGCCAGCAGCCAAGAACCCGGATATTACAATGAGCAGTTCTTC

V: TRBV5-5
D: .
size: .
J: TRBJ1-5
length: 13
CDR3: CASSAHTDQPQHF
DNA: TGTGCCAGCAGCGCCCACACCGATCAGCCCCAGCATTTT

V: TRBV12-3/TRBV12-4
D: .
size: .
J: TRBJ2-1
length: 13
CDR3: CASSFRHLNEQFF
DNA: TGTGCCAGCAGCTTTCGACACCTCAATGAGCAGTTCTTC

V: TRBV6-1
D: TRBD1
size: few
J: TRBJ2-7
length: 14
CDR3: CASRGQLSSYEQYF
DNA: TGTGCCAGCAGGGGACAGTTGAGCTCCTACGAGCAGTACTTC

V: TRBV6-2/TRBV6-3
D: .
size: few
J: TRBJ1-2
length: 11
CDR3: CASNLGYGYTF
DNA: TGTGCCAGCAACCTGGGGTATGGCTACACCTTC

V: TRBV4-1
D: .
size: .
J: TRBJ2-2
length: 17
CDR3: CASSQDTRYTNTGELFF
DNA: TGCGCCAGCAGCCAAGATACCCGCTACACGAACACCGGGGAGCTGTTTTTT

V: TRBV7-2
D: .
size: few
J: TRBJ2-1
length: 15
CDR3: CASSLGPHQGSGQFF
DNA: TGTGCCAGCAGCTTAGGGCCCCATCAGGGGTCAGGGCAGTTCTTC

V: TRBV27
D: .
size: .
J: TRBJ2-7
length: 13
CDR3: CASSLKEKYEQYF
DNA: TGTGCCAGCAGTTTGAAGGAGAAGTACGAGCAGTACTTC

V: TRBV27
D: .
size: .
J: TRBJ1-5
length: 14
CDR3: CASSSPLLNQPQHF
DNA: TGTGCCAGCAGTTCTCCCCTTCTCAATCAGCCCCAGCATTTT

V: TRBV9
D: TRBD1
size: few
J: TRBJ2-7
length: 14
CDR3: CASSARDSSYEQYF
DNA: TGTGCCAGCAGCGCCAGGGACAGTTCCTACGAGCAGTACTTC

V: TRBV3-1
D: .
size: .
J: TRBJ2-2
length: 12
CDR3: CASSPFAGELFF
DNA: TGTGCCAGCAGCCCCTTTGCCGGGGAGCTGTTTTTT

V: TRBV12-3/TRBV12-4
D: TRBD1
size: many
J: TRBJ1-2
length: 14
CDR3: CASSFGQGGYGYTF
DNA: TGTGCCAGCAGTTTTGGACAGGGAGGGTATGGCTACACCTTC

V: TRBV20-1
D: .
size: many
J: TRBJ2-7
length: 13
CDR3: CSARSGPGYEQYF
DNA: TGCAGTGCTAGGTCAGGGCCCGGGTACGAGCAGTACTTC

V: TRBV5-1
D: .
size: few
J: TRBJ2-1
length: 15
CDR3: CASSPEGAKDREQFF
DNA: TGCGCCAGCAGCCCCGAGGGTGCAAAGGATCGGGAGCAGTTCTTC

V: TRBV20-1
D: TRBD1
size: many
J: TRBJ1-1
length: 15
CDR3: CSARAHRQGNTEAFF
DNA: TGCAGTGCTAGAGCCCACAGACAGGGGAACACTGAAGCTTTCTTT

V: TRBV10-3
D: TRBD2
size: few
J: TRBJ2-1
length: 20
CDR3: CAIGGPGTSPLPSSYNEQFF
DNA: TGTGCCATCGGGGGCCCCGGGACTAGCCCACTCCCGAGCTCCTACAATGAGCAGTTCTTC

V: TRBV6-1
D: TRBD1
size: .
J: TRBJ2-2
length: 15
CDR3: CASSRDRGTIGELFF
DNA: TGTGCCAGCAGCCGGGACAGGGGGACGATCGGGGAGCTGTTTTTT

V: TRBV12-3/TRBV12-4
D: TRBD2
size: .
J: TRBJ2-1
length: 14
CDR3: CASSLSSGGAGQFF
DNA: TGTGCCAGCAGTTTGTCTAGCGGGGGGGCGGGGCAGTTCTTC

V: TRBV25-1
D: .
size: .
J: TRBJ2-1
length: 13
CDR3: CASSDPSYNEQFF
DNA: TGTGCCAGCAGTGACCCGTCCTACAATGAGCAGTTCTTC

V: TRBV10-3
D: .
size: .
J: TRBJ2-7
length: 13
CDR3: CAISTGKTYEQYF
DNA: TGTGCCATCAGTACCGGGAAGACCTACGAGCAGTACTTC